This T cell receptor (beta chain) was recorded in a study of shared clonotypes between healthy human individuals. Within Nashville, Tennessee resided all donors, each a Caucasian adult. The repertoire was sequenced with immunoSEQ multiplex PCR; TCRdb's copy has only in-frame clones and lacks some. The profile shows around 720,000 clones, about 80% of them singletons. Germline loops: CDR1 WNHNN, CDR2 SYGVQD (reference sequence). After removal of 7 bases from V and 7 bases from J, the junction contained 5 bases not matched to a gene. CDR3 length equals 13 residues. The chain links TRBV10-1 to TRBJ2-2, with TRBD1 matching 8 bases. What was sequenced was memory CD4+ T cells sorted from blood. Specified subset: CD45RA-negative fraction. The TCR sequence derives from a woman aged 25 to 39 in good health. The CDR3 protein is CASKGQANGELFF. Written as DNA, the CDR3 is TGCGCCAGCAAGGGACAGGCAAACGGGGAGCTGTTTTTT.